Listed below are T cell receptor beta chains from one sample, sequenced in a study of cytomegalovirus exposure and HLA in healthy donors. Sequencing was performed with immunoSEQ multiplex PCR; in TCRdb, only in-frame clones are kept and a portion is missing. Found here are over 110,000 clones, 80% of them singletons; the top ten hold roughly 4.7%. The sample comprised PBMCs. The receptor set was obtained from a man in his forties or fifties in good health and CMV-seronegative. Each CDR3 is given with its conserved first and last residue. D genes are given only for firm matches. Only some rows state a clone size, as once, few, many or a class for expanded clones.

D gene: .; J gene: TRBJ1-4; clone size: .; V gene: TRBV6-4; CDR3 protein: CASSDHPDLGREGGKLFF; CDR3 DNA: TGTGCCAGCAGTGACCACCCCGATCTTGGACGGGAGGGTGGAAAACTGTTTTTT
D gene: .; J gene: TRBJ2-1; clone size: few; V gene: TRBV7-3; CDR3 protein: CASSSALGDSYNEQFF; CDR3 DNA: TGTGCCAGCAGCTCAGCACTCGGGGACTCCTACAATGAGCAGTTCTTC
D gene: TRBD1; J gene: TRBJ1-1; clone size: few; V gene: TRBV6-6; CDR3 protein: CASSYYRDSEAFF; CDR3 DNA: TGTGCCAGCAGTTACTACAGGGACAGTGAAGCTTTCTTT
D gene: TRBD1; J gene: TRBJ1-5; clone size: .; V gene: TRBV19; CDR3 protein: CASRRKGGGSNQPQHF; CDR3 DNA: TGTGCCAGTAGGAGGAAAGGGGGCGGGAGCAATCAGCCCCAGCATTTT
D gene: TRBD2; J gene: TRBJ2-7; clone size: few; V gene: TRBV29-1; CDR3 protein: CSVDIAGNSYEQYF; CDR3 DNA: TGCAGCGTTGATATAGCGGGGAACTCCTACGAGCAGTACTTC
D gene: TRBD2; J gene: TRBJ2-4; clone size: .; V gene: TRBV4-3; CDR3 protein: CASSQDMALAGGYKNIQYF; CDR3 DNA: TGCGCCAGCAGCCAAGACATGGCTCTAGCGGGGGGATACAAAAACATTCAGTACTTC
D gene: .; J gene: TRBJ1-6; clone size: .; V gene: TRBV6-4; CDR3 protein: CASSGTPNSPLHF; CDR3 DNA: TGTGCCAGCAGTGGGACACCGAATTCACCCCTCCACTTT
D gene: .; J gene: TRBJ2-3; clone size: .; V gene: TRBV5-1; CDR3 protein: CAAATGGRTDTQYF; CDR3 DNA: TGCGCCGCAGCCACCGGGGGTCGCACAGATACGCAGTATTTT
D gene: TRBD1; J gene: TRBJ1-2; clone size: .; V gene: TRBV4-1; CDR3 protein: CASSQDHGQGYGYTF; CDR3 DNA: TGCGCCAGCAGCCAAGATCATGGACAGGGCTATGGCTACACCTTC
D gene: .; J gene: TRBJ1-1; clone size: .; V gene: TRBV6-5; CDR3 protein: CASSWTEPMNTEAFF; CDR3 DNA: TGTGCCAGCAGTTGGACAGAACCTATGAACACTGAAGCTTTCTTT
D gene: .; J gene: TRBJ2-3; clone size: .; V gene: TRBV12-5; CDR3 protein: CASGPQGGSTDTQYF; CDR3 DNA: TGTGCTAGTGGTCCCCAGGGGGGTTCGACAGATACGCAGTATTTT
D gene: TRBD1; J gene: TRBJ1-6; clone size: .; V gene: TRBV30; CDR3 protein: CAWISVRQGNSPLHF; CDR3 DNA: TGTGCCTGGATTTCCGTAAGACAGGGGAATTCACCCCTCCACTTT
D gene: TRBD2; J gene: TRBJ2-5; clone size: .; V gene: TRBV11-2; CDR3 protein: CASSLTSGVLRETQYF; CDR3 DNA: TGTGCCAGCAGTCTGACTAGCGGGGTTCTGAGGGAGACCCAGTACTTC
D gene: .; J gene: TRBJ1-2; clone size: once; V gene: TRBV27; CDR3 protein: CASSSIDSYGYTF; CDR3 DNA: TGTGCCAGCAGTTCTATCGACAGCTATGGCTACACCTTC
D gene: .; J gene: TRBJ2-1; clone size: .; V gene: TRBV5-1; CDR3 protein: CASSLALSGYNEQFF; CDR3 DNA: TGCGCCAGCAGCTTGGCCCTGTCGGGGTACAATGAGCAGTTCTTC
D gene: .; J gene: TRBJ2-2; clone size: .; V gene: TRBV14; CDR3 protein: CASSQLTLDIGELFF; CDR3 DNA: TGTGCCAGCAGCCAATTGACCCTGGACATCGGGGAGCTGTTTTTT
D gene: .; J gene: TRBJ2-3; clone size: .; V gene: TRBV25-1; CDR3 protein: CASSAFSDRTDTQYF; CDR3 DNA: TGTGCCAGCAGTGCATTTAGTGATCGCACAGATACGCAGTATTTT
D gene: .; J gene: TRBJ1-1; clone size: .; V gene: TRBV28; CDR3 protein: CASSNHRNTEAFF; CDR3 DNA: TGTGCCAGCAGTAACCACAGGAACACTGAAGCTTTCTTT
D gene: TRBD1; J gene: TRBJ1-3; clone size: .; V gene: TRBV5-1; CDR3 protein: CASSGATGGASGNTIYF; CDR3 DNA: TGCGCCAGCAGCGGGGCAACAGGGGGCGCTTCTGGAAACACCATATATTTT
D gene: .; J gene: TRBJ1-1; clone size: .; V gene: TRBV10-3; CDR3 protein: CAIGPGGAGFTEAFF; CDR3 DNA: TGTGCCATCGGCCCGGGGGGCGCGGGGTTCACTGAAGCTTTCTTT
D gene: .; J gene: TRBJ2-1; clone size: once; V gene: TRBV6-1; CDR3 protein: CASSAWPSNEQFF; CDR3 DNA: TGTGCCAGCAGTGCATGGCCTAGCAATGAGCAGTTCTTC
D gene: .; J gene: TRBJ2-7; clone size: .; V gene: TRBV7-8; CDR3 protein: CASSSNHFGAEQYF; CDR3 DNA: TGTGCCAGCAGCTCAAATCATTTCGGTGCAGAGCAGTACTTC
D gene: .; J gene: TRBJ1-5; clone size: .; V gene: TRBV7-2; CDR3 protein: CASSPAGPHQPQHF; CDR3 DNA: TGTGCCAGCAGCCCCGCGGGGCCGCATCAGCCCCAGCATTTT
D gene: .; J gene: TRBJ1-2; clone size: once; V gene: TRBV30; CDR3 protein: CAWSSTGSYGYTF; CDR3 DNA: TGTGCCTGGAGTTCAACAGGGAGCTATGGCTACACCTTC
D gene: .; J gene: TRBJ1-1; clone size: .; V gene: TRBV19; CDR3 protein: CASRYLTEAPGTEAFF; CDR3 DNA: TGTGCCAGTAGGTACCTGACAGAGGCCCCCGGCACTGAAGCTTTCTTT
D gene: TRBD1; J gene: TRBJ2-7; clone size: .; V gene: TRBV19; CDR3 protein: CASSPGTGGLEQYF; CDR3 DNA: TGTGCCAGTAGTCCCGGGACAGGGGGCCTCGAGCAGTACTTC
D gene: .; J gene: TRBJ1-1; clone size: once; V gene: TRBV27; CDR3 protein: CASTNKRGTWNTEAFF; CDR3 DNA: TGTGCCAGCACCAACAAGAGAGGGACTTGGAACACTGAAGCTTTCTTT
D gene: TRBD2; J gene: TRBJ2-3; clone size: .; V gene: TRBV4-3; CDR3 protein: CASSPRVSGVTDTQYF; CDR3 DNA: TGCGCCAGCAGCCCCAGGGTTAGCGGGGTTACAGATACGCAGTATTTT
D gene: .; J gene: TRBJ1-3; clone size: few; V gene: TRBV6-1; CDR3 protein: CASSAGQGNTIYF; CDR3 DNA: TGTGCCAGCAGTGCCGGACAGGGAAACACCATATATTTT
D gene: .; J gene: TRBJ1-4; clone size: .; V gene: TRBV28; CDR3 protein: CASSHRQAFTTNEKLFF; CDR3 DNA: TGTGCCAGCAGTCACCGACAGGCCTTTACAACTAATGAAAAACTGTTTTTT
D gene: .; J gene: TRBJ2-3; clone size: .; V gene: TRBV4-2; CDR3 protein: CASSPLTNSDTQYF; CDR3 DNA: TGTGCCAGCAGCCCCCTGACTAACTCAGATACGCAGTATTTT
D gene: TRBD1; J gene: TRBJ2-7; clone size: .; V gene: TRBV7-2; CDR3 protein: CASRLGTGSRAYEQYF; CDR3 DNA: TGTGCCAGCAGGTTAGGGACAGGGTCGAGGGCCTACGAGCAGTACTTC
D gene: TRBD1; J gene: TRBJ1-2; clone size: few; V gene: TRBV5-4; CDR3 protein: CASSYTQGGNYGYTF; CDR3 DNA: TGTGCCAGCAGCTATACGCAGGGGGGCAACTATGGCTACACCTTC
D gene: .; J gene: TRBJ2-3; clone size: .; V gene: TRBV10-3; CDR3 protein: CAISSGAGTDTQYF; CDR3 DNA: TGTGCCATCAGTTCAGGGGCCGGCACAGATACGCAGTATTTT
D gene: .; J gene: TRBJ1-1; clone size: .; V gene: TRBV27; CDR3 protein: CASSASRNTEAFF; CDR3 DNA: TGTGCCAGCAGTGCGTCGCGGAACACTGAAGCTTTCTTT
D gene: TRBD2; J gene: TRBJ2-7; clone size: once; V gene: TRBV27; CDR3 protein: CASSTQRGGTYEQYF; CDR3 DNA: TGTGCCAGCAGTACCCAGCGGGGGGGTACCTACGAGCAGTACTTC
D gene: TRBD2; J gene: TRBJ2-1; clone size: .; V gene: TRBV14; CDR3 protein: CASSQRGLGNEQFF; CDR3 DNA: TGTGCCAGCAGCCAAAGAGGACTAGGCAATGAGCAGTTCTTC
D gene: .; J gene: TRBJ2-3; clone size: .; V gene: TRBV5-1; CDR3 protein: CASSSGLTSSTDTQYF; CDR3 DNA: TGCGCCAGCAGCTCCGGACTAACCTCTAGCACAGATACGCAGTATTTT
D gene: .; J gene: TRBJ2-5; clone size: .; V gene: TRBV5-1; CDR3 protein: CASSLPQGSQETQYF; CDR3 DNA: TGCGCCAGCAGCTTACCCCAGGGGTCCCAAGAGACCCAGTACTTC
D gene: TRBD2; J gene: TRBJ2-1; clone size: .; V gene: TRBV9; CDR3 protein: CASSLQGLAGPPGEQFF; CDR3 DNA: TGTGCCAGCAGCCTCCAGGGACTAGCGGGTCCTCCGGGGGAGCAGTTCTTC
D gene: .; J gene: TRBJ2-3; clone size: .; V gene: TRBV5-1; CDR3 protein: CASSFRSSTDTQYF; CDR3 DNA: TGCGCCAGCAGCTTCAGGTCGAGCACAGATACGCAGTATTTT
D gene: .; J gene: TRBJ2-7; clone size: .; V gene: TRBV27; CDR3 protein: CASWRDRSYEQYF; CDR3 DNA: TGTGCCAGCTGGAGAGACCGATCCTACGAGCAGTACTTC
D gene: TRBD1; J gene: TRBJ2-7; clone size: few; V gene: TRBV29-1; CDR3 protein: CSVEDRSSYEQYF; CDR3 DNA: TGCAGCGTCGAGGACAGGAGCTCCTACGAGCAGTACTTC
D gene: TRBD1; J gene: TRBJ2-5; clone size: .; V gene: TRBV6-5; CDR3 protein: CASSYSTGRTETQYF; CDR3 DNA: TGTGCCAGCAGTTACTCGACAGGGCGTACAGAGACCCAGTACTTC
D gene: TRBD2; J gene: TRBJ2-5; clone size: once; V gene: TRBV10-3; CDR3 protein: CAIRSGGPGETQYF; CDR3 DNA: TGTGCCATCAGGAGCGGGGGGCCGGGGGAGACCCAGTACTTC
D gene: .; J gene: TRBJ2-7; clone size: few; V gene: TRBV13; CDR3 protein: CASSLARYEQYF; CDR3 DNA: TGTGCCAGCAGCTTAGCGAGATACGAGCAGTACTTC
D gene: .; J gene: TRBJ1-1; clone size: few; V gene: TRBV7-6; CDR3 protein: CASSSQQLNTEAFF; CDR3 DNA: TGTGCCAGCAGCTCGCAACAGCTGAACACTGAAGCTTTCTTT
D gene: TRBD1; J gene: TRBJ1-5; clone size: .; V gene: TRBV18; CDR3 protein: CASSLTGKANQPQHF; CDR3 DNA: TGTGCCAGCTCATTGACAGGGAAGGCCAATCAGCCCCAGCATTTT
D gene: .; J gene: TRBJ1-6; clone size: .; V gene: TRBV28; CDR3 protein: CASSFAGVYNSPLHF; CDR3 DNA: TGTGCCAGCAGTTTTGCGGGCGTTTATAATTCACCCCTCCACTTT
D gene: .; J gene: TRBJ1-2; clone size: .; V gene: TRBV7-2; CDR3 protein: CASSLEGGVNYGYTF; CDR3 DNA: TGTGCCAGCAGCTTGGAGGGTGGAGTTAACTATGGCTACACCTTC